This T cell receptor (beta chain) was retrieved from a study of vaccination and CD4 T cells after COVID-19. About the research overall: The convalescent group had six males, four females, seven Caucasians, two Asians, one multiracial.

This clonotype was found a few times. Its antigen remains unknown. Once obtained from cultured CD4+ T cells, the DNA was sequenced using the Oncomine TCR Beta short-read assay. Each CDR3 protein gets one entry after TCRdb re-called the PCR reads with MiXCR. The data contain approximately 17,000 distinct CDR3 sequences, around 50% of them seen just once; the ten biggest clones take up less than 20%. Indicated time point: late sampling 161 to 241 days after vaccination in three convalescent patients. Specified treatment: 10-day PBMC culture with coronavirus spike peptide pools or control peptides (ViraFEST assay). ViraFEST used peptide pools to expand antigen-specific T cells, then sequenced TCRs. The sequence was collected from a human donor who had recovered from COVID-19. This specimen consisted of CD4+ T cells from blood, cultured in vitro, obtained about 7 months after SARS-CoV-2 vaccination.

The CDR3 DNA is TGTGCCACCAGCACCGGGGCCCACACCGGGGAGCTGTTTTTT. This gives the protein CATSTGAHTGELFF. The rearrangement uses TRBV15 and TRBJ2-2; possibly TRBD1 or TRBD2 for D (5 bases each). The germline V gene encodes CDR1 LNHNV and CDR2 YYDKDF (reference sequence). Trimming left V 4 bases short and J 3 bases short, with 9 bases between. The CDR3 has 14 residues. Combining the CDR3 with reference TRBV15 and TRBJ2-2 gives the whole variable domain DAMVIQNPRYQVTQFGKPVTLSCSQTLNHNVMYWYQQKSSQAPKLLFHYYDKDFNNEADTPDNFQSRRPNTSFCFLDIRSPGLGDTAMYLCATSTGAHTGELFFGEGSRLTVL.